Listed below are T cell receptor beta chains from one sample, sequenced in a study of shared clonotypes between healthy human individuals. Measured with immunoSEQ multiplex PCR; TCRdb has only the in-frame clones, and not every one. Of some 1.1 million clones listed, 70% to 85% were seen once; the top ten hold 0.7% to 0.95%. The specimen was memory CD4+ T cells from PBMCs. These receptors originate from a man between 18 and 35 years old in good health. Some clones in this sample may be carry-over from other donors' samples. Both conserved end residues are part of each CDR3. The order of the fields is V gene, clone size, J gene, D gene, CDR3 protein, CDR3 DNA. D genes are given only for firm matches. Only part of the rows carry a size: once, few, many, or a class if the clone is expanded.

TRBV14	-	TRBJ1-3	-	CASSRLPMEDGNTIYF	TGTGCCAGCAGCCGCCTTCCCATGGAAGACGGAAACACCATATATTTT
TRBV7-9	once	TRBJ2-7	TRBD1	CVSSLDRGRNEQYF	TGTGTCAGCAGCTTGGACAGGGGGCGAAACGAGCAGTACTTC
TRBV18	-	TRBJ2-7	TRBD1	CASSGQGSGEQYF	TGTGCCAGCTCGGGACAGGGGTCAGGGGAGCAGTACTTC
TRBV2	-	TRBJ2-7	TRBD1	CASREGTGDLEQYF	TGTGCCAGCAGGGAAGGGACAGGGGATCTCGAGCAGTACTTC
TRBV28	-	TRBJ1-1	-	CASYSTGGNSAEAFF	TGTGCCAGCTACTCAACGGGGGGGAATAGTGCTGAAGCTTTCTTT
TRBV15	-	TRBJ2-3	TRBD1	CATSHAGQGPSTDTQYF	TGTGCCACCAGCCACGCTGGACAGGGCCCTAGCACAGATACGCAGTATTTT
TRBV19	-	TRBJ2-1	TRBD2	CASGTSGRAKREQFF	TGTGCCAGTGGGACTAGCGGGAGAGCAAAGAGAGAGCAGTTCTTC
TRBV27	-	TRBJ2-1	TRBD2	CASSFGGGLAGVNEQFF	TGTGCCAGCAGTTTTGGGGGGGGGCTAGCGGGAGTGAATGAGCAGTTCTTC
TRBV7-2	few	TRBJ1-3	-	CASSLSSAPTSGNTIYF	TGTGCCAGCAGCTTATCCAGCGCGCCAACCTCTGGAAACACCATATATTTT
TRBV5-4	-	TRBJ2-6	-	CASSAPPGGGANVLTF	TGTGCCAGCAGCGCTCCTCCCGGGGGAGGGGCCAACGTCCTGACTTTC
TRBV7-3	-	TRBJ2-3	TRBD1	CASSLIGFWGQGFSDTQYF	TGTGCCAGCAGCTTAATTGGGTTCTGGGGACAGGGGTTTTCGGATACGCAGTATTTT
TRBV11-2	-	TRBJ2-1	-	CASSSGAVLEQFF	TGTGCCAGCAGCTCCGGGGCGGTACTTGAGCAGTTCTTC
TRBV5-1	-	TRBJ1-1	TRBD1	CASSLEQGWRNTEAFF	TGCGCCAGCAGCTTGGAACAGGGGTGGAGGAACACTGAAGCTTTCTTT
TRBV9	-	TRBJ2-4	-	CASSPRNAVAKNIQYF	TGTGCCAGCAGCCCTAGGAATGCGGTAGCCAAAAACATTCAGTACTTC
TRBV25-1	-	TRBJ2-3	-	CASSIEPDTQYF	TGTGCCAGCAGTATAGAACCAGATACGCAGTATTTT
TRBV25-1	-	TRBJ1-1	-	CASAYPGGANTEAFF	TGTGCCAGCGCCTATCCGGGGGGTGCGAACACTGAAGCTTTCTTT
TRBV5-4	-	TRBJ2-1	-	CASSALLNYNEQFF	TGTGCCAGCAGTGCCCTCTTGAATTACAATGAGCAGTTCTTC
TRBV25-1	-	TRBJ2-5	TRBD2	CASSTSDQETQYF	TGTGCCAGCAGTACTAGCGATCAAGAGACCCAGTACTTC
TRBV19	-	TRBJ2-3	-	CASSIRTPRADTQYF	TGTGCCAGTAGTATTCGGACTCCTAGGGCAGATACGCAGTATTTT
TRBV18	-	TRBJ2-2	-	CASSPRTARENTGELFF	TGTGCCAGCTCACCACGAACTGCCAGGGAGAACACCGGGGAGCTGTTTTTT
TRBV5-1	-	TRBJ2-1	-	CASSSEDWSYNEQFF	TGCGCCAGCAGCTCTGAGGACTGGTCCTACAATGAGCAGTTCTTC
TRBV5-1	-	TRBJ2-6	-	CASSLGLGSSGANVLTF	TGCGCCAGCAGCTTGGGACTAGGTTCGTCTGGGGCCAACGTCCTGACTTTC